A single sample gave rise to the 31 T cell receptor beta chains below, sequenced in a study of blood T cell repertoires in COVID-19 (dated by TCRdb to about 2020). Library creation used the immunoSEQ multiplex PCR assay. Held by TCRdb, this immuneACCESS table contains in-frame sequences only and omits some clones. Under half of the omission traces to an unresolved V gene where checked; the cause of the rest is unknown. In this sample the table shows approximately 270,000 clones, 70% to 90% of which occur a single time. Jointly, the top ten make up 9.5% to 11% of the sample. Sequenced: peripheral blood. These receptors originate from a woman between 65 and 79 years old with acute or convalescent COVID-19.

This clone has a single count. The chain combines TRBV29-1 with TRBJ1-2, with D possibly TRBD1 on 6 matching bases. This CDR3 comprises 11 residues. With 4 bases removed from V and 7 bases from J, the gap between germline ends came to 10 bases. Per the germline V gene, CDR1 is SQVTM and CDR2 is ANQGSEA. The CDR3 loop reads CSVVAGAGYTF. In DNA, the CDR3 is TGCAGCGTTGTCGCAGGGGCTGGCTACACCTTC.

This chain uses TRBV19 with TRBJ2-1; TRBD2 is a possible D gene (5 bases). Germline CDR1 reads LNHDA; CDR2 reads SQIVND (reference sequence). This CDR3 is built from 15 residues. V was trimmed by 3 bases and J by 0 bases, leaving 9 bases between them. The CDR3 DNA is TGTGCCAGTAGTATCGCCCGGGGCTCCTACAATGAGCAGTTCTTC. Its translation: CASSIARGSYNEQFF.

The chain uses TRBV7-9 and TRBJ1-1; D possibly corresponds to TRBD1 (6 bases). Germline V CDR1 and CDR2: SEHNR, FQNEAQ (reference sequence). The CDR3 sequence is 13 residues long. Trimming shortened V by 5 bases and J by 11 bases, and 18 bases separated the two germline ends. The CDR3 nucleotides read TGTGCCAGCAGCCCTCACAGGGAGGGTAGGGCTTTCTTT. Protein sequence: CASSPHREGRAFF. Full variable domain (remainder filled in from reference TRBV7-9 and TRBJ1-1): DTGVSQNPRHKITKRGQNVTFRCDPISEHNRLYWYRQTLGQGPEFLTYFQNEAQLEKSRLLSDRFSAERPKGSFSTLEIQRTEQGDSAMYLCASSPHREGRAFFGQGTRLTVV.

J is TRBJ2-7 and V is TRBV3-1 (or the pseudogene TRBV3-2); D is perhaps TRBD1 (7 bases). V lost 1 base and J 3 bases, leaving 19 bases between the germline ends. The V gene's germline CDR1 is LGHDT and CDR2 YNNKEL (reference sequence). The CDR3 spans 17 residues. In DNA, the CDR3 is TGTGCCAGCAGCCAAGCAGGGGGGTTAACTTCATTCTACGAGCAGTACTTC. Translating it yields CASSQAGGLTSFYEQYF.

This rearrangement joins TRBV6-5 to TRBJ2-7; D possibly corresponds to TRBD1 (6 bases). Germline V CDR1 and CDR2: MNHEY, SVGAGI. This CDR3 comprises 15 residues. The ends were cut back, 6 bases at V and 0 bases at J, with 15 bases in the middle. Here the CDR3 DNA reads TGTGCCAGCAGGACTGACAGGCGAAACTCCTACGAGCAGTACTTC. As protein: CASRTDRRNSYEQYF.

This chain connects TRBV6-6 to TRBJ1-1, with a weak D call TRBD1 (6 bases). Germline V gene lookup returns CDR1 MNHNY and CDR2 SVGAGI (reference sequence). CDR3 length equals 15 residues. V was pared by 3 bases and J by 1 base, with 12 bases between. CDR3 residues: CASSYYQGSNTEAFF. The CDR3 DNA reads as TGTGCCAGCAGTTATTATCAGGGGTCGAACACTGAAGCTTTCTTT.

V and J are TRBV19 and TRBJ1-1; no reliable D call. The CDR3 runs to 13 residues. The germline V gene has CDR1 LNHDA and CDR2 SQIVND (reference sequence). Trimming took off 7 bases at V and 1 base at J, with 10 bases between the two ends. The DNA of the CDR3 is TGTGCCAGTACAGGTCGGCCGAACACTGAAGCTTTCTTT. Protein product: CASTGRPNTEAFF.

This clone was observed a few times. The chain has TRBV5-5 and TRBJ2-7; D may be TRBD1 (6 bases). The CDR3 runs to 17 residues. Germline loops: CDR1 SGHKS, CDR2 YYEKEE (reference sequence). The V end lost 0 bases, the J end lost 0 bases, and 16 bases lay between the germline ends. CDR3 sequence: CASSLGLQGPSSYEQYF. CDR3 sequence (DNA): TGTGCCAGCAGCTTGGGCCTACAGGGTCCAAGCTCCTACGAGCAGTACTTC.

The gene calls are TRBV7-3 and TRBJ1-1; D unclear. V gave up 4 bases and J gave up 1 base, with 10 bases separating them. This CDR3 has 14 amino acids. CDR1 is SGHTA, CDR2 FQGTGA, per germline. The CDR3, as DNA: TGTGCCAGCAGCTCGTCGGGAGGGAACACTGAAGCTTTCTTT. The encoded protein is CASSSSGGNTEAFF.

CDR3 residues: CATSDSDSTGNTIYF. In DNA form, the CDR3 reads TGTGCCACCAGTGATTCGGACAGTACTGGAAACACCATATATTTT. The chain combines TRBV24-1 with TRBJ1-3; D may be TRBD1 (6 bases). Germline V gene sequence: CDR1 KGHDR, CDR2 SFDVKD. The CDR3 length is 15 residues. Deletions cut 2 bases from V and 2 bases from J, with 9 bases between.

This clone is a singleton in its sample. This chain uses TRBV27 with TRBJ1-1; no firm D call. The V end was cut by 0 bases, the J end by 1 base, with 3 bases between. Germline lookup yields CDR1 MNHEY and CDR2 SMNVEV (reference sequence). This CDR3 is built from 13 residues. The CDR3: CASSLSWNTEAFF. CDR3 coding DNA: TGTGCCAGCAGTTTATCCTGGAACACTGAAGCTTTCTTT.

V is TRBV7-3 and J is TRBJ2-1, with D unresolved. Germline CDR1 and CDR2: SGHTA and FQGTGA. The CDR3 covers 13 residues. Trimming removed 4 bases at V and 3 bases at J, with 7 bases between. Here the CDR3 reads CASSSDIYNEQFF. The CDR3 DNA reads TGTGCCAGCAGCTCTGACATCTACAATGAGCAGTTCTTC.

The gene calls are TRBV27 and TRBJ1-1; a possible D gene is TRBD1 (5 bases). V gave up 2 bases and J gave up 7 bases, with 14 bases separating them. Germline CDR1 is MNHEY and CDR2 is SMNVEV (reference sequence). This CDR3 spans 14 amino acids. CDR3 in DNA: TGTGCCAGCAGTTTAGTTGGGGCGACGGGTGAAGCTTTCTTT. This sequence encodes CASSLVGATGEAFF.

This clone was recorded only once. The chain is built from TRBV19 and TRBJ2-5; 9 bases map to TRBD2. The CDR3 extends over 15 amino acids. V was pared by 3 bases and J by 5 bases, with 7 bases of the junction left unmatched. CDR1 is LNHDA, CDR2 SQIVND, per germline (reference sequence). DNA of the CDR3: TGTGCCAGTAGTATTAGCGGGGGCCGGGGGGAGACCCAGTACTTC. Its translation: CASSISGGRGETQYF. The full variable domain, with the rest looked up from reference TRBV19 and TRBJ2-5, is DGGITQSPKYLFRKEGQNVTLSCEQNLNHDAMYWYRQDPGQGLRLIYYSQIVNDFQKGDIAEGYSVSREKKESFPLTVTSAQKNPTAFYLCASSISGGRGETQYFGPGTRLLVL.

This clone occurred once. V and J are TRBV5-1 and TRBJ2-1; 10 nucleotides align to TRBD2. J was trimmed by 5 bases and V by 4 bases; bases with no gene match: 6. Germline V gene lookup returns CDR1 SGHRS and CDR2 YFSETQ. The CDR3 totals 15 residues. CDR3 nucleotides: TGCGCCAGCAGCCCGCTAGCGGGGGTAAACAATGAGCAGTTCTTC. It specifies CASSPLAGVNNEQFF.

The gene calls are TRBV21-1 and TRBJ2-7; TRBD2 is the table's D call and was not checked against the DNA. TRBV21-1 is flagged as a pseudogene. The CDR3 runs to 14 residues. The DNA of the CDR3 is TGTGCCAGCAGCTTAGGGAGATCCCTCTACGAGCAGTACTTC. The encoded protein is CASSLGRSLYEQYF.

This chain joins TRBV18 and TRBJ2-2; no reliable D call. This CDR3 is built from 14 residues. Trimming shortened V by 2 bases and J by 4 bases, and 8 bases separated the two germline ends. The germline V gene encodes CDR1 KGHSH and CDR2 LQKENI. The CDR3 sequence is CASSPAIFTGELFF. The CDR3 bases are TGTGCCAGCTCACCAGCGATCTTCACCGGGGAGCTGTTTTTT.

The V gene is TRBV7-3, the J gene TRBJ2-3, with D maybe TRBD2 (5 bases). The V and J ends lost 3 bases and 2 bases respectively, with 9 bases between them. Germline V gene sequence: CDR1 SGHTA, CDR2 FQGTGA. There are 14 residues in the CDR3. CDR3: CASSFEGLTDTQYF. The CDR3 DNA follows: TGTGCCAGCAGCTTCGAGGGCCTCACAGATACGCAGTATTTT.

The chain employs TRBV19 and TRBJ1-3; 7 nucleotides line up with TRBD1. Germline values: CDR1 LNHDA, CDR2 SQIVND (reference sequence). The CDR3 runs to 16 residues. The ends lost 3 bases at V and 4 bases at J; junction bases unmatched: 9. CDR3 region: CASSIARPDRGNTIYF. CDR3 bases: TGTGCCAGTAGTATCGCTCGGCCGGACAGGGGAAACACCATATATTTT.

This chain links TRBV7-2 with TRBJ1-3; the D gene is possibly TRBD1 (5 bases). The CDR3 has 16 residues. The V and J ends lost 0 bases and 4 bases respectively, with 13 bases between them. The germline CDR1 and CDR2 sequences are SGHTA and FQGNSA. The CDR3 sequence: CASSLAGGAGGNTIYF. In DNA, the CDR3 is TGTGCCAGCAGCTTAGCGGGCGGGGCAGGGGGAAACACCATATATTTT. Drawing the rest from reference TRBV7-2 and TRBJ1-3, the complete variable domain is GAGVSQSPSNKVTEKGKDVELRCDPISGHTALYWYRQSLGQGLEFLIYFQGNSAPDKSGLPSDRFSAERTGGSVSTLTIQRTQQEDSAVYLCASSLAGGAGGNTIYFGEGSWLTVV.

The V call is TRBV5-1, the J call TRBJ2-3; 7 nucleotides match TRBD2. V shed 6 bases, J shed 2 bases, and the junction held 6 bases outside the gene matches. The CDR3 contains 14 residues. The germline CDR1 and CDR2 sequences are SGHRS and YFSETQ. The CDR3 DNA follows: TGCGCCAGCAACTCCGGGGGGAACACAGATACGCAGTATTTT. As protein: CASNSGGNTDTQYF.

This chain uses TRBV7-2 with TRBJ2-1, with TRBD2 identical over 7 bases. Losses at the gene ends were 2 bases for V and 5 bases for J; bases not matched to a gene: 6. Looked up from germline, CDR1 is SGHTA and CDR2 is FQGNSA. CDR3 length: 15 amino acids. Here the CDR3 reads CASSLPGGMDNEQFF. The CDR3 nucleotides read TGTGCCAGCAGCTTACCGGGGGGTATGGACAATGAGCAGTTCTTC.

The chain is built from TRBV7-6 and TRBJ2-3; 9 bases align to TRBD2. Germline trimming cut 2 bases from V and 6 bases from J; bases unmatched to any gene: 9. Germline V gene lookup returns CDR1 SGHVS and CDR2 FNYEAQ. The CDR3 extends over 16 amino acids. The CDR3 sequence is CASSLLTAGGQDTQYF. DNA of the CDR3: TGTGCCAGCAGCTTATTGACGGCGGGGGGGCAGGATACGCAGTATTTT.

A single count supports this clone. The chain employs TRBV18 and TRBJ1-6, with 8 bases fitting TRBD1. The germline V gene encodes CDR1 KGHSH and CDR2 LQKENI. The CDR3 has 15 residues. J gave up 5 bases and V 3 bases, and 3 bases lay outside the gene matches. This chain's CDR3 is CASSPTGVDNSPLHF. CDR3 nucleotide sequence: TGTGCCAGCTCACCGACAGGGGTAGATAATTCACCCCTCCACTTT. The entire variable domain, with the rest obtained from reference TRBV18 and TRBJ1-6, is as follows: NAGVMQNPRHLVRRRGQEARLRCSPMKGHSHVYWYRQLPEEGLKFMVYLQKENIIDESGMPKERFSAEFPKEGPSILRIQQVVRGDSAAYFCASSPTGVDNSPLHFGNGTRLTVT.

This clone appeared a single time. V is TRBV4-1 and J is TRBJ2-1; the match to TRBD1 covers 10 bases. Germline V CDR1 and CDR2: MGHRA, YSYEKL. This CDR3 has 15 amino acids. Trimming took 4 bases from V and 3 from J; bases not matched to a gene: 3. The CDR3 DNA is TGCGCCAGCAGCCGAGGGACAGGGGACTACAATGAGCAGTTCTTC. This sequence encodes CASSRGTGDYNEQFF.

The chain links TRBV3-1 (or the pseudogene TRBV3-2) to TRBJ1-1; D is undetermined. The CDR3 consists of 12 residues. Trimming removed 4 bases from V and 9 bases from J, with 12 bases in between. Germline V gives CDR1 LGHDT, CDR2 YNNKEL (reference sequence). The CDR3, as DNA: TGTGCCAGCAGCCCCTCGGGTTCTAAAGCTTTCTTT. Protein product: CASSPSGSKAFF.

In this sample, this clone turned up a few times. The CDR3 DNA sequence: TGTGCCAGCAGCTTATTTCAGGGCAGTCAGCCCCAGCATTTT. It yields the protein CASSLFQGSQPQHF. The chain carries TRBV7-8 and TRBJ1-5; TRBD1 is a possible D gene (5 bases). V shed 2 bases and J shed 6 bases, with 11 bases lying between them. This CDR3 is built from 14 residues. Germline CDR1 and CDR2: SGHVS and FQNEAQ.

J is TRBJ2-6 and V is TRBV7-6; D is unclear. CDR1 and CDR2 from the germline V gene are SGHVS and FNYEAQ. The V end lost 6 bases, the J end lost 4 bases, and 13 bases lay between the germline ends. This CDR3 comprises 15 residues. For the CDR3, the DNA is TGTGCCAGCAGTCTTCTGTCCGGGGGGGCCAACGTCCTGACTTTC. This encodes CASSLLSGGANVLTF.

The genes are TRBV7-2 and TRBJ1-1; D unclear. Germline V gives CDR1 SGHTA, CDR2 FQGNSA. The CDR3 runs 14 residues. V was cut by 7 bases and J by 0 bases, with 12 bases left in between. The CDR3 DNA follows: TGTGCCAGCAACATCAGAAATCTGAACACTGAAGCTTTCTTT. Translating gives CASNIRNLNTEAFF.

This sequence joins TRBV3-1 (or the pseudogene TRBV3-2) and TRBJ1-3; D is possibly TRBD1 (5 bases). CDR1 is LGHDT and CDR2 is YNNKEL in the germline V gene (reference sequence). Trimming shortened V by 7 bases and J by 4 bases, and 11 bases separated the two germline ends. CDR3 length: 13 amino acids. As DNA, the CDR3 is TGTGCCAGCATCTCAGGGAGGGGAAACACCATATATTTT. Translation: CASISGRGNTIYF.

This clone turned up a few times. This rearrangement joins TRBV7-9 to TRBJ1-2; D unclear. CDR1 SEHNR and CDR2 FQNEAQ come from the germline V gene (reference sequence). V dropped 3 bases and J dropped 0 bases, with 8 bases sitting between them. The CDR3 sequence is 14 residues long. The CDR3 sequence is CASSFSGANYGYTF. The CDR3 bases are TGTGCCAGCAGCTTCAGCGGGGCTAACTATGGCTACACCTTC.